This is a list of T cell receptor beta chains from one sample in a study of long-term antiretroviral therapy in people with HIV. Profiling relied on immunoSEQ multiplex PCR, and the TCRdb table lists in-frame clones only, not all of them. Counted here are about 25,000 clones, around 88% occurring once; the ten biggest clones make up less than 6.5%. Material: unsorted PBMCs, obtained more than 4.3 years after starting antiretroviral therapy. The receptors were gathered from a young man with HIV. Both conserved end residues are part of each CDR3. The D gene is left open where the match is weak. The listing skips clone size in some rows; elsewhere it reads once, few, many or a size class.

clone size,J gene,D gene,V gene,CDR3 DNA,CDR3 protein
.,TRBJ2-1,TRBD1,TRBV10-3,TGTGCCATCAGGGACAGGGACAATGAGCAGTTCTTC,CAIRDRDNEQFF
once,TRBJ2-1,TRBD2,TRBV5-1,TGCGCCAGCAGCCCGGGGGGGGCCTACAATGAGCAGTTCTTC,CASSPGGAYNEQFF
.,TRBJ2-3,.,TRBV5-1,TGCGCCAGCAGCTTGGATCCGTTGAGCACAGATACGCAGTATTTT,CASSLDPLSTDTQYF
.,TRBJ2-5,.,TRBV9,TGTGCCAGCAGCGCGGGGCCTGTAGGAGAGACCCAGTACTTC,CASSAGPVGETQYF
.,TRBJ2-7,TRBD2,TRBV13,TGTGCCAGCAGCTTAAGCGGGAGTAGGCCCTACGAGCAGTACTTC,CASSLSGSRPYEQYF
few,TRBJ2-6,.,TRBV28,TGTGCCAGCAGTTCGCCTCGGGGCTCTGGGGCCAACGTCCTGACTTTC,CASSSPRGSGANVLTF
.,TRBJ1-2,.,TRBV6-6,TGTGCCACTGGGTGGACCTATGGCTACACCTTC,CATGWTYGYTF
.,TRBJ2-7,.,TRBV4-3,TGCGCCAGCAGCCGCCATCAGGGGAGCTCCTACGAGCAGTACTTC,CASSRHQGSSYEQYF
.,TRBJ1-5,TRBD1,TRBV7-9,TGTGCCAGCAGCACGGACAGGGGTCAGCCCCAGCATTTT,CASSTDRGQPQHF
.,TRBJ2-7,.,TRBV11-3,TGTGCCAGCAGCTTAGGCCCTAGAGACGAGCAGTACTTC,CASSLGPRDEQYF
once,TRBJ2-7,TRBD2,TRBV18,TGTGCCAGCTCACCAGGGACTAGCGAATCCTACGAGCAGTACTTC,CASSPGTSESYEQYF
.,TRBJ2-1,TRBD2,TRBV9,TGTGCCAGCACCAAGAGGGGCGGGGGGGAATGGAATGAGCAGTTCTTC,CASTKRGGGEWNEQFF
.,TRBJ2-6,.,TRBV2,TGTGCCAGCAGCGGGACGGGGGCCAACGTCCTGACTTTC,CASSGTGANVLTF
.,TRBJ1-5,.,TRBV21-1,TGTGCCAGCAGCTCCGAGACAGCATCCTTTAGCAATCAGCCCCAGCATTTT,CASSSETASFSNQPQHF
.,TRBJ2-2,TRBD2,TRBV19,TGTGCCAGTAGCCTTCTAGCGGGAGTGGTCGGGGAGCTGTTTTTT,CASSLLAGVVGELFF
.,TRBJ2-7,.,TRBV18,TGTGCCAGCTCACCTGGAGGTAACTACGAGCAGTACTTC,CASSPGGNYEQYF
.,TRBJ2-1,TRBD2,TRBV7-8,TGTGCCAGCAGCTTGGTCCTAGCGGGAGTTAATGAGCAGTTCTTC,CASSLVLAGVNEQFF
.,TRBJ1-1,.,TRBV28,TGTGCCAGCAGTCCGGGCTCAATAGCAAGGAACACTGAAGCTTTCTTT,CASSPGSIARNTEAFF
.,TRBJ1-5,.,TRBV5-1,TGCGCCAGCAGCTTGAGCCCCCAGCATTTT,CASSLSPQHF
.,TRBJ1-1,.,TRBV4-1,TGCGCCAGCAGCCAAGATCGATCCGAAGCTTTCTTT,CASSQDRSEAFF
large,TRBJ2-3,.,TRBV6-5,TGTGCCAGCAGTTACTCGGGGGGGGCGGGAGATACGCAGTATTTT,CASSYSGGAGDTQYF
.,TRBJ2-7,TRBD2,TRBV5-1,TGCGCCAGCAGACCCTTTCCAGCGGGGGCCGAGCAGTACTTC,CASRPFPAGAEQYF
.,TRBJ1-5,TRBD1,TRBV11-2,TGTGCCAGCAGCTTATCAGGGGGCGATCAGCCCCAGCATTTT,CASSLSGGDQPQHF
.,TRBJ2-7,.,TRBV11-2,TGTGCCAGCACCGGACTTTACGAGCAGTACTTC,CASTGLYEQYF
.,TRBJ2-6,.,TRBV2,TGTGCCAGCAGATCTGACTCAGGGGCCAACGTCCTGACTTTC,CASRSDSGANVLTF
.,TRBJ1-2,TRBD1,TRBV6-6,TGTGCCAGCAGTTACTCAGATGACAGGGGGGGAGGCTACACCTTC,CASSYSDDRGGGYTF
.,TRBJ1-1,.,TRBV15,TGTGCCACCAGCAGAGATGTAAGGGACATGGAGGCTTTCTTT,CATSRDVRDMEAFF
.,TRBJ2-7,.,TRBV5-6,TGTGCCAGCAGCTTGGGTTCTAATTACGAGCAGTACTTC,CASSLGSNYEQYF
.,TRBJ1-1,.,TRBV27,TGTGCCAGCAGTTTAGGGGCGGGGGTGGCTTTCTTT,CASSLGAGVAFF
.,TRBJ2-3,TRBD1,TRBV10-3,TGTGCCATCAGTCGACAGGGGGGGGATACGCAGTATTTT,CAISRQGGDTQYF
.,TRBJ2-5,.,TRBV11-3,TGTGCCAGCAGCTTAAGCGGTGAAGAGACCCAGTACTTC,CASSLSGEETQYF
.,TRBJ2-1,TRBD2,TRBV27,TGTGCCAGCAGTTTATCCGGGCGGGGGGGCGATGAGCAGTTCTTC,CASSLSGRGGDEQFF
.,TRBJ2-7,.,TRBV5-1,TGCGCCAGCAGCGATCCAGGGGCGCGCTCCTACGAGCAGTACTTC,CASSDPGARSYEQYF
.,TRBJ1-1,TRBD1,TRBV7-9,TGTGCCAGCAGCTTCCAGGGGGAGGGCACTGAAGCTTTCTTT,CASSFQGEGTEAFF
.,TRBJ2-3,.,TRBV11-1,TGTGCCAGCAGCTTATTAACTGTGGCTAGCACAGATACGCAGTATTTT,CASSLLTVASTDTQYF
.,TRBJ2-1,TRBD2,TRBV6-5,TGTGCCAGCAGTTACTCGGGAGGGAGTGAGCAGTTCTTC,CASSYSGGSEQFF
.,TRBJ2-2,.,TRBV6-4,TGTGCCAGCAGACAAGGAGGGGGATTGACCGGGGAGCTGTTTTTT,CASRQGGGLTGELFF
few,TRBJ2-2,TRBD2,TRBV5-4,TGTGCCAGCAGCTTGGTTGCTAGCGGGTGGACCGGGGAGCTGTTTTTT,CASSLVASGWTGELFF
.,TRBJ1-4,.,TRBV2,TGTGCCAGCAGTGGAGGTGGCAGCGAAAAACTGTTTTTT,CASSGGGSEKLFF